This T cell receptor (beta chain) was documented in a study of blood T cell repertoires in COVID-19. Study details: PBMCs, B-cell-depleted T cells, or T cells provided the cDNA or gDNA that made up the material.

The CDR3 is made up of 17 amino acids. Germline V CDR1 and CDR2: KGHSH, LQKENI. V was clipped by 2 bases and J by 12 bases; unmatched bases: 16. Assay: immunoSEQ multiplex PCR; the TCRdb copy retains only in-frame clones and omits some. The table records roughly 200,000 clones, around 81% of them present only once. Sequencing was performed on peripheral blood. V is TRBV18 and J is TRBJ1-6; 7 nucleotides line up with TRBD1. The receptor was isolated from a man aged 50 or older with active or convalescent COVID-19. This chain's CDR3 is CASSPSAPGGRQRPLHF. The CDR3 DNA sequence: TGTGCCAGCTCACCATCGGCCCCAGGGGGACGTCAAAGACCCCTCCACTTT.